One sample yielded the 28 T cell receptor beta chains listed below, sequenced in a study of cytomegalovirus exposure and HLA in healthy donors. Profiled with immunoSEQ multiplex PCR; TCRdb holds only in-frame clones, not every one. This table has 250,000 to 300,000 clones, 80% to 90% appearing once. Sequenced input: PBMCs. The receptors here all came from a woman under 30 in good health and CMV-seronegative.

There are a few counts of this clone. Written as DNA, the CDR3 is TGTGCCTCCAGGGAAGGCGGTCAGCCCCAGCATTTT. Translated: CASREGGQPQHF. This chain connects TRBV30 to TRBJ1-5; tentative D call: TRBD1 (5 bases). This CDR3 is 12 amino acids long. Per germline, CDR1 GTSNPN and CDR2 SVGIG (reference sequence). V was clipped by 7 bases and J by 6 bases, with 13 bases between them.

The chain employs TRBV29-1 and TRBJ2-2; D is possibly TRBD1 (6 bases). The CDR3 is made up of 16 amino acids. Germline V CDR1 and CDR2: SQVTM, ANQGSEA. Trimming removed 7 bases at V and 0 bases at J, with 18 bases between. The CDR3 DNA reads as TGCAGCGCCAGAGTAGGACAGCTATCGAACACCGGGGAGCTGTTTTTT. It codes for CSARVGQLSNTGELFF.

CDR3 DNA: TGTGCCAGCAGTCCCTGGACAGGGGGAGACAACTATGGCTACACCTTC. Translation: CASSPWTGGDNYGYTF. The chain links TRBV27 to TRBJ1-2; 10 nucleotides match TRBD1. The germline gives CDR1 MNHEY, CDR2 SMNVEV (reference sequence). With 5 bases clipped from V and 2 bases from J, the junction kept 8 bases outside the gene matches. The CDR3 sequence is 16 residues long.

V is TRBV30 and J is TRBJ1-2; 9 bases map to TRBD1. The V and J ends lost 1 base and 12 bases, in that order; junction bases with no gene match: 9. From germline, CDR1 is GTSNPN and CDR2 SVGIG (reference sequence). The length of the CDR3 is 13 residues. Written as DNA, the CDR3 is TGTGCCTGGAGTGCGCTCAGGACAGGGGTTGACACCTTC. This encodes CAWSALRTGVDTF.

The chain recombines TRBV4-3 with TRBJ2-1; unclear D gene. Germline assignment: CDR1 LGHNA and CDR2 YSLEER. CDR3 length: 15 amino acids. The V end lost 1 base, the J end lost 4 bases, and 11 bases lay between the germline ends. The CDR3 sequence is CASSQGRTTYNEQFF. CDR3 sequence (DNA): TGCGCCAGCAGCCAAGGTCGAACTACATACAATGAGCAGTTCTTC.

The CDR3 bases are TGTGCCACCAGCAGAGGCACAGGGGCGGGGGGCACCGGGGAGCTGTTTTTT. Protein sequence: CATSRGTGAGGTGELFF. J is TRBJ2-2 and V is TRBV15; perhaps TRBD2 as D (8 bases). V was clipped by 1 base and J by 4 bases, with 16 bases between them. Germline V lookup: CDR1 LNHNV, CDR2 YYDKDF (reference sequence). The CDR3 consists of 17 residues.

In its sample, this clone was seen once. This chain joins TRBV27 and TRBJ2-7; the D gene is possibly TRBD1 (5 bases). The germline gives CDR1 MNHEY, CDR2 SMNVEV (reference sequence). The V end was cut by 6 bases, the J end by 2 bases, with 11 bases between. The CDR3 totals 13 residues. The CDR3 DNA reads as TGTGCCAGCAGCCCCACAGGAGCCTACGAGCAGTACTTC. It codes for CASSPTGAYEQYF.

The V and J genes are TRBV6-7 and TRBJ2-5; 12 positions agree with TRBD2. TRBV6-7 is given ORF status, its function remaining uncertain. V trimming: 4 bases; J trimming: 4 bases; junction bases outside the gene matches: 4. CDR3 length: 15 residues. The CDR3 DNA reads TGTGCCAGCAGTTGTCCGGGACTAGCGGGAGAGACCCAGTACTTC. Translated: CASSCPGLAGETQYF.

This chain joins TRBV9 and TRBJ1-4; no clear D gene. Germline CDR1 reads SGDLS; CDR2 reads YYNGEE. Trimming removed 4 bases at V and 5 bases at J, with 12 bases between. The CDR3 has 14 residues. This CDR3 is CASSYRGENEKLFF. CDR3 DNA: TGTGCCAGCAGCTATCGCGGGGAGAATGAAAAACTGTTTTTT. The full variable domain, rest sourced from reference TRBV9 and TRBJ1-4, is DSGVTQTPKHLITATGQRVTLRCSPRSGDLSVYWYQQSLDQGLQFLIQYYNGEERAKGNILERFSAQQFPDLHSELNLSSLELGDSALYFCASSYRGENEKLFFGSGTQLSVL.

Here the CDR3 DNA reads TGTGCCTGGAGTGTATGGGGACAGAGAGCTACCTACGAGCAGTACTTC. Translation: CAWSVWGQRATYEQYF. This chain links TRBV30 with TRBJ2-7; 7 bases align to TRBD1. This CDR3 has 16 residues. CDR1 is GTSNPN, CDR2 SVGIG, per germline (reference sequence). Trimming at V came to 0 bases and at J to 2 bases, leaving 10 bases not matched to a gene.

This sequence joins TRBV2 and TRBJ1-4; 9 bases are shared with TRBD1. This CDR3 has 15 amino acids. Trimming cost V 6 bases and J 4 bases; bases outside gene matches: 6. Germline lookup yields CDR1 SNHLY and CDR2 FYNNEI. The CDR3 sequence: CASSGQGQVNEKLFF. CDR3 bases: TGTGCCAGCAGCGGACAGGGGCAGGTTAATGAAAAACTGTTTTTT.

This clone was seen only once. CDR3 region: CASRQTGGTGELFF. The CDR3 DNA follows: TGTGCCAGCAGGCAGACAGGGGGCACCGGGGAGCTGTTTTTT. This rearrangement joins TRBV6-1 to TRBJ2-2; 9 bases line up with TRBD1. The CDR3 covers 14 residues. Germline V gene lookup returns CDR1 MNHNS and CDR2 SASEGT. The V segment lost 6 bases and the J segment 4 bases; nucleotides outside the gene matches: 3.

The rearrangement links TRBV5-1 to TRBJ1-1, with D uncertain. CDR3 length: 15 amino acids. Trimming removed 2 bases at V and 1 base at J, with 12 bases between. The germline CDR1 and CDR2 sequences are SGHRS and YFSETQ. The CDR3, as DNA: TGCGCCAGCAGCTTCTTCCTAGGGAGGAACACTGAAGCTTTCTTT. This sequence encodes CASSFFLGRNTEAFF. The whole variable domain, filled in from reference TRBV5-1 and TRBJ1-1, reads KAGVTQTPRYLIKTRGQQVTLSCSPISGHRSVSWYQQTPGQGLQFLFEYFSETQRNKGNFPGRFSGRQFSNSRSEMNVSTLELGDSALYLCASSFFLGRNTEAFFGQGTRLTVV.

The V and J genes are TRBV27 and TRBJ1-5; D possibly corresponds to TRBD1 (6 bases). Germline loops: CDR1 MNHEY, CDR2 SMNVEV (reference sequence). Trimming removed 6 bases at V and 0 bases at J, with 12 bases between. The CDR3 is made up of 15 amino acids. The CDR3, as DNA: TGTGCCAGCAGGTCAGGGGTTCTTAGCAATCAGCCCCAGCATTTT. Its translation is CASRSGVLSNQPQHF.

The V and J genes are TRBV6-1 and TRBJ2-2; no definite D call. V was pared by 7 bases and J by 0 bases, with 12 bases between. In germline, CDR1 is MNHNS, CDR2 SASEGT. This CDR3 region has 15 residues. CDR3 in amino acids: CASTLEVTNTGELFF. In nucleotides, the CDR3 is TGTGCCAGCACCTTAGAAGTTACGAACACCGGGGAGCTGTTTTTT.

J is TRBJ1-1 and V is TRBV9, with 8 nucleotides matching TRBD1. The CDR3 loop spans 12 amino acids. V shed 3 bases, J shed 11 bases, and the junction held 6 bases outside the gene matches. In germline, CDR1 is SGDLS, CDR2 YYNGEE. The CDR3 is CASSGRDRLAFF. As DNA, the CDR3 is TGTGCCAGCAGCGGACGGGACAGGCTGGCTTTCTTT.

The V call is TRBV27, the J call TRBJ1-5, with TRBD1 identical over 7 bases. CDR1 MNHEY and CDR2 SMNVEV come from the germline V gene (reference sequence). The junction had 10 bases not matched to a gene; V was cut back by 6 bases and J by 5 bases. There are 15 residues in the CDR3. The DNA for the CDR3 is TGTGCCAGCAGCGCCCAGGGGGGAAGCGATCAGCCCCAGCATTTT. Translating gives CASSAQGGSDQPQHF.

The genes are TRBV7-9 and TRBJ1-5; possible D gene TRBD1, 6 bases. The V gene lost 2 bases and the J gene lost 6 bases, with 11 bases spanning the gap. The length of the CDR3 is 14 residues. Germline CDR1 and CDR2: SEHNR and FQNEAQ (reference sequence). The CDR3 here is CASSLPGASQPQHF. CDR3 nucleotides: TGTGCCAGCAGCTTACCAGGGGCGAGTCAGCCCCAGCATTTT.

V usage is TRBV9 and J usage is TRBJ2-7; D unresolved. The CDR3 is 13 residues long. The V gene's germline CDR1 is SGDLS and CDR2 YYNGEE. Trimming stripped 0 bases from V and 3 bases from J, with 7 bases between. The CDR3 protein is CASSVGESYEQYF. CDR3 nucleotides: TGTGCCAGCAGCGTAGGAGAGAGCTACGAGCAGTACTTC. The variable domain in full, with the rest retrieved from reference TRBV9 and TRBJ2-7, is DSGVTQTPKHLITATGQRVTLRCSPRSGDLSVYWYQQSLDQGLQFLIQYYNGEERAKGNILERFSAQQFPDLHSELNLSSLELGDSALYFCASSVGESYEQYFGPGTRLTVT.

The table lists this clone with a count of one. The chain uses TRBV10-3 and TRBJ1-1; TRBD1 aligns across 7 bases. This CDR3 spans 15 amino acids. Germline V gives CDR1 ENHRY, CDR2 SYGVKD. V was pared by 8 bases and J by 1 base, with 10 bases of the junction left unmatched. The CDR3 loop is CAIAGGQWGNTEAFF. CDR3 nucleotides: TGTGCCATCGCCGGGGGACAGTGGGGGAACACTGAAGCTTTCTTT.

The rearrangement joins TRBV7-6 to TRBJ2-7, with 7 positions matching TRBD1. Trimming cost V 4 bases and J 4 bases; bases outside gene matches: 10. CDR3 length: 15 amino acids. Germline V gene lookup returns CDR1 SGHVS and CDR2 FNYEAQ. This CDR3 reads CASSSRTGTGYEQYF. CDR3 in DNA: TGTGCCAGCAGCTCCCGGACAGGAACGGGATACGAGCAGTACTTC.

The CDR3 sequence: CASSPGISNEKLFF. DNA for the CDR3: TGTGCCAGCAGCCCAGGGATCTCTAATGAAAAACTGTTTTTT. The genes are TRBV7-2 and TRBJ1-4, with D maybe TRBD1 (5 bases). Germline V gene data show CDR1 as SGHTA and CDR2 as FQGNSA. Deletions cut 5 bases from V and 3 bases from J, with 10 bases between. The CDR3 length is 14 residues.

This chain joins TRBV5-1 and TRBJ2-3, with TRBD1 identical over 8 bases. This CDR3 has 16 amino acids. From germline, CDR1 is SGHRS and CDR2 YFSETQ. The J segment lost 10 bases and the V segment lost 0 bases, leaving 13 bases of the junction unmatched. The CDR3: CASSLEGQGRSNAQYF. The DNA for the CDR3 is TGCGCCAGCAGCTTGGAAGGACAGGGTCGTAGTAATGCGCAGTATTTT.

The chain joins TRBV5-6 to TRBJ2-3, with D possibly being TRBD1 (6 bases). Germline CDR1 reads SGHDT; CDR2 reads YYEEEE. Trimming shortened V by 6 bases and J by 1 base, and 15 bases separated the two germline ends. This CDR3 region has 15 residues. CDR3 residues: CASKKGGLGTDTQYF. DNA of the CDR3: TGTGCCAGCAAAAAAGGGGGTTTGGGCACAGATACGCAGTATTTT.

This chain joins TRBV5-1 and TRBJ2-1; 8 bases are shared with TRBD2. V lost 5 bases and J lost 2; bases outside the gene matches: 12. The CDR3 consists of 17 residues. CDR1 SGHRS and CDR2 YFSETQ come from the germline V gene. CDR3 region: CASSRGGERETYNEQFF. DNA for the CDR3: TGCGCCAGCAGTCGTGGAGGCGAGCGGGAGACCTACAATGAGCAGTTCTTC.

V is TRBV9 and J is TRBJ2-1, with a tentative D call TRBD2 (6 bases). Germline V lookup: CDR1 SGDLS, CDR2 YYNGEE. The CDR3 spans 15 residues. Trimming pared 0 bases from V and 4 bases from J, leaving 11 bases between. The DNA for the CDR3 is TGTGCCAGCAGCGTAGTGTCCGGGGGTTACAATGAGCAGTTCTTC. It encodes CASSVVSGGYNEQFF.

The chain carries TRBV4-2 and TRBJ2-7; TRBD1 might be the D (5 bases). CDR1 and CDR2 from the germline V gene are LGHNA and YNFKEQ. Trimming stripped 3 bases from V and 3 bases from J, with 18 bases between. This CDR3 has 16 amino acids. CDR3 amino acids: CASSQWGGPFVYEQYF. The CDR3 nucleotides read TGTGCCAGCAGCCAGTGGGGCGGCCCCTTCGTCTACGAGCAGTACTTC.

The chain links TRBV20-1 to TRBJ1-2; a weak D match, TRBD1 (6 bases). The length of the CDR3 is 11 residues. V lost 3 bases and J lost 8, with 10 bases in between. CDR1 is DFQATT and CDR2 is SNEGSKA in the germline V gene (reference sequence). DNA of the CDR3: TGCAGTGCTAGCAGGGGCGGCGGCTACACCTTC. It translates to CSASRGGGYTF.